The 24 T cell receptor beta chains given below trace back to one sample, sequenced in a study of T cell responses to AZD1222 COVID-19 vaccine. Here immunoSEQ multiplex PCR was the method, and the copy in TCRdb shows in-frame clones only, minus some. The sample lists tens of thousands of clones, around 91% occurring once. The material was peripheral blood, obtained on day 0 of AZD1222 vaccination. These receptors all stem from an adult in good health.

The genes are TRBV5-1 and TRBJ2-7; TRBD1 is a possible D gene (6 bases). The CDR3 runs to 16 residues. V lost 4 bases and J lost 4, with 21 bases in between. Germline CDR1 reads SGHRS; CDR2 reads YFSETQ. CDR3 DNA sequence: TGCGCCAGCAGCCCGGGTTTCTTGGGGGCTGGGTACGAGCAGTACTTC. It translates to CASSPGFLGAGYEQYF. Together with reference TRBV5-1 and TRBJ2-7, the CDR3 gives the full variable domain: KAGVTQTPRYLIKTRGQQVTLSCSPISGHRSVSWYQQTPGQGLQFLFEYFSETQRNKGNFPGRFSGRQFSNSRSEMNVSTLELGDSALYLCASSPGFLGAGYEQYFGPGTRLTVT.

V usage is TRBV11-2 and J usage is TRBJ2-5; the D is unclear. In germline, CDR1 is SGHAT, CDR2 FQNNGV. V was shortened by 5 bases and J by 1 base, with 11 bases between the two germline ends. This CDR3 region has 14 residues. The CDR3 coding sequence is TGTGCCAGCAGCCAAACCCGGGCCCAAGAGACCCAGTACTTC. This translates into CASSQTRAQETQYF.

A single count supports this clone. This chain joins TRBV7-6 and TRBJ1-4; D not certain. This CDR3 has 15 residues. V lost 1 base, J lost 8 bases, and 14 bases lay in between. Germline CDR1 SGHVS, CDR2 FNYEAQ. Here the CDR3 reads CASSLVFEVGEKLFF. CDR3 bases: TGTGCCAGCAGCTTAGTGTTCGAGGTGGGCGAAAAACTGTTTTTT. Combining the CDR3 with reference TRBV7-6 and TRBJ1-4 gives the whole variable domain GAGVSQSPRYKVTKRGQDVALRCDPISGHVSLYWYRQALGQGPEFLTYFNYEAQQDKSGLPNDRFSAERPEGSISTLTIQRTEQRDSAMYRCASSLVFEVGEKLFFGSGTQLSVL.

CDR3 loop: CASAPHTGSGNTIYF. DNA of the CDR3: TGTGCCAGCGCCCCTCATACCGGCTCTGGAAACACCATATATTTT. The chain has TRBV27 and TRBJ1-3, with D uncertain. V was pared by 8 bases and J by 0 bases, with 14 bases between. Per germline, CDR1 MNHEY and CDR2 SMNVEV (reference sequence). The CDR3 has 15 residues.

The chain is built from TRBV6-5 and TRBJ1-1; maybe TRBD1 (6 bases). Trimming cost V 8 bases and J 3 bases, with 19 bases left between them. The CDR3 has 15 residues. Germline V gives CDR1 MNHEY, CDR2 SVGAGI. CDR3 residues: CASPPSPGADTEAFF. The CDR3 coding sequence is TGTGCCAGCCCCCCGTCCCCGGGGGCGGACACTGAAGCTTTCTTT.

This clone was observed a single time. This rearrangement joins TRBV7-8 to TRBJ1-2; 9 nucleotides agree with TRBD1. The CDR3 sequence is 14 residues long. Germline CDR1 and CDR2: SGHVS and FQNEAQ. Trimming cost V 2 bases and J 4 bases; bases outside gene matches: 2. Written as DNA, the CDR3 is TGTGCCAGCAGCTTATGGACAGGGGCCTATGGCTACACCTTC. Its translation: CASSLWTGAYGYTF.

The chain recombines TRBV18 with TRBJ2-5; D uncertain. The CDR3 is made up of 11 amino acids. Germline CDR1 is KGHSH and CDR2 is LQKENI. This chain's CDR3 is CVWALEETQYF. CDR3 bases: TGTGTTTGGGCTTTGGAAGAGACCCAGTACTTC.

The chain carries TRBV9 and TRBJ1-4; unclear D gene. V lost 4 bases, J lost 5 bases, and 9 bases lay in between. The CDR3 covers 13 residues. The V gene's germline CDR1 is SGDLS and CDR2 YYNGEE. The CDR3 region has the DNA TGTGCCAGCAGCCGCCGGGAGAATGAAAAACTGTTTTTT. It codes for CASSRRENEKLFF.

V is TRBV18 and J is TRBJ1-1, with TRBD1 as a possible D gene (6 bases). Germline loops: CDR1 KGHSH, CDR2 LQKENI. With 4 bases removed from V and 3 bases from J, the gap between germline ends came to 12 bases. This CDR3 is 14 amino acids long. CDR3 coding DNA: TGTGCCAGCTCACAGGGGGGGGCCCACACTGAAGCTTTCTTT. Residues: CASSQGGAHTEAFF.

A remark on this clone: Mismatch with germline at one junction end may stem from a read error. V usage is TRBV3-1 (or the pseudogene TRBV3-2) and J usage is TRBJ1-6; a weak D match, TRBD1 (5 bases). CDR1 and CDR2 from the germline V gene are LGHDT and YNNKEL (reference sequence). The CDR3 sequence is 14 residues long. The CDR3 DNA is TGTGCCAGCAGCCCGGGGCCCTACAATTCACCCCTCCACTTT. It codes for CASSPGPYNSPLHF.

The J gene is TRBJ2-7, the V gene TRBV11-3; a weak D match, TRBD1 (6 bases). V was trimmed by 5 bases and J by 0 bases, leaving 23 bases between them. CDR1 and CDR2 from the germline V gene are SGHNT and YENEEA. The CDR3 covers 18 residues. The CDR3 DNA reads as TGTGCCAGCAGCCTTGTCCGGGACACGGACCGAAGCTCCTACGAGCAGTACTTC. Translating it yields CASSLVRDTDRSSYEQYF. Full variable domain (missing parts from reference TRBV11-3 and TRBJ2-7): EAGVVQSPRYKIIEKKQPVAFWCNPISGHNTLYWYLQNLGQGPELLIRYENEEAVDDSQLPKDRFSAERLKGVDSTLKIQPAELGDSAVYLCASSLVRDTDRSSYEQYFGPGTRLTVT.

A note on this clone: At the DNA level, this CDR3 is encoded by other sequences in the same sample as well. V is TRBV7-2 and J is TRBJ1-1; D is ambiguous. Germline values: CDR1 SGHTA, CDR2 FQGNSA. V shed 3 bases and J shed 4 bases, with 6 bases lying between them. The CDR3 has 12 residues. This chain's CDR3 is CASSFVVTEAFF. CDR3 sequence (DNA): TGTGCCAGCAGCTTTGTGGTCACTGAAGCTTTCTTT.

V is TRBV7-6 and J is TRBJ2-7; 10 nucleotides agree with TRBD2. Trimming took 5 bases from V and 4 from J; bases not matched to a gene: 8. This CDR3 region has 15 residues. The germline V gene encodes CDR1 SGHVS and CDR2 FNYEAQ. CDR3 in amino acids: CASSPFERGGYEQYF. The CDR3 region has the DNA TGTGCCAGCAGCCCTTTCGAGCGGGGGGGATACGAGCAGTACTTC.

The chain links TRBV25-1 to TRBJ1-2; D is ambiguous. Germline CDR1 reads MGHDK; CDR2 reads SYGVNS. Trimming pared 0 bases from V and 6 bases from J, leaving 11 bases between. There are 14 residues in the CDR3. CDR3: CASSEYVTSHGYTF. The DNA for the CDR3 is TGTGCCAGCAGTGAATATGTCACCTCCCATGGCTACACCTTC.

This clone showed up just once. The chain combines TRBV6-2 or TRBV6-3 with TRBJ2-3, with 7 bases fitting TRBD2. CDR1 is MNHEY and CDR2 is SVGEGT in the germline V gene. The CDR3 runs 14 residues. With V trimmed by 7 bases and J by 0 bases, 4 bases remained unmatched. The CDR3 DNA reads as TGTGCCAGCATCCCAGCGGGGAGCACAGATACGCAGTATTTT. Translating it yields CASIPAGSTDTQYF.

The chain carries TRBV7-2 and TRBJ2-1, with TRBD1 identical over 7 bases. Germline values: CDR1 SGHTA, CDR2 FQGNSA. Unmatched junction bases numbered 7, after V lost 2 bases and J lost 6 bases. The CDR3 is made up of 15 amino acids. Here the CDR3 DNA reads TGTGCCAGCAGCTTAACGACAGGGATCCGCAATGAGCAGTTCTTC. This translates into CASSLTTGIRNEQFF.

The rearrangement links TRBV5-6 to TRBJ1-1; D gene uncertain. This CDR3 region has 17 residues. V shed 3 bases and J shed 2 bases, with 20 bases lying between them. Germline V gene lookup returns CDR1 SGHDT and CDR2 YYEEEE. CDR3 in DNA: TGTGCCAGCAGCTCCTCGACACGACGTACACAAAACACTGAAGCTTTCTTT. It yields the protein CASSSSTRRTQNTEAFF.

The chain joins TRBV25-1 to TRBJ2-2; D is unresolved. Trimming stripped 5 bases from V and 3 bases from J, with 7 bases between. Looked up from germline, CDR1 is MGHDK and CDR2 is SYGVNS. This CDR3 spans 13 amino acids. This CDR3 reads CASSPLHTGELFF. The DNA of the CDR3 is TGTGCCAGCAGTCCGCTGCACACCGGGGAGCTGTTTTTT. Drawing the rest from reference TRBV25-1 and TRBJ2-2, the complete variable domain is EADIYQTPRYLVIGTGKKITLECSQTMGHDKMYWYQQDPGMELHLIHYSYGVNSTEKGDLSSESTVSRIRTEHFPLTLESARPSHTSQYLCASSPLHTGELFFGEGSRLTVL.

This clone was recorded once. The V gene is TRBV7-9, the J gene TRBJ2-1, with TRBD2 identical over 8 bases. CDR3 length: 15 amino acids. Germline trimming cut 5 bases from V and 1 base from J; bases unmatched to any gene: 4. Germline CDR1 reads SEHNR; CDR2 reads FQNEAQ (reference sequence). CDR3 amino acids: CASSGAGVSYNEQFF. The DNA for the CDR3 is TGTGCCAGCAGCGGAGCGGGGGTGTCCTACAATGAGCAGTTCTTC.

There are a few counts of this clone. The rearrangement links TRBV6-2 or TRBV6-3 to TRBJ2-7; TRBD2 is a possible D gene (6 bases). V shed 2 bases and J shed 6 bases, with 8 bases lying between them. Germline values: CDR1 MNHEY, CDR2 SVGEGT. The CDR3 totals 12 residues. CDR3 coding DNA: TGTGCCAGCAGTTACGGGACTGGCGAGCAGTACTTC. This gives the protein CASSYGTGEQYF.

The V call is TRBV19, the J call TRBJ1-6, with TRBD1 matching over 10 bases. The CDR3 is made up of 15 amino acids. Germline V gene data show CDR1 as LNHDA and CDR2 as SQIVND (reference sequence). With V trimmed by 5 bases and J by 11 bases, 9 bases remained unmatched. As DNA, the CDR3 is TGTGCCAGTAGTTCGACAGGGGGCCCAGGGCCACCCCTCCACTTT. Translation gives CASSSTGGPGPPLHF.

The chain couples TRBV3-1 (or the pseudogene TRBV3-2) to TRBJ2-7; 9 bases align to TRBD2. The CDR3 consists of 16 residues. Germline values: CDR1 LGHDT, CDR2 YNNKEL (reference sequence). V was clipped by 5 bases and J by 6 bases; unmatched bases: 14. CDR3 protein: CASSTAGRGGAPEQYF. CDR3 DNA: TGTGCCAGCAGCACCGCCGGGCGCGGGGGGGCTCCCGAGCAGTACTTC.

This chain links TRBV9 with TRBJ1-3; no reliable D call. Per the germline V gene, CDR1 is SGDLS and CDR2 is YYNGEE. The germline V and J ends were trimmed by 1 base and 0 bases, with 5 bases remaining between them. The CDR3 consists of 14 residues. The DNA of the CDR3 is TGTGCCAGCAGCGTACGACTCTCTGGAAACACCATATATTTT. Its translation: CASSVRLSGNTIYF.

This clone appeared a few times. The DNA of the CDR3 is TGTGCCAGCACGACGACAAGGGGTGGGACTGAAGCTTTCTTT. This gives the protein CASTTTRGGTEAFF. The chain is built from TRBV6-5 and TRBJ1-1, with D maybe TRBD1 (5 bases). Between the trimmed V and J ends, which lost 7 bases and 5 bases, there was a span of 17 bases. Germline-derived CDR1 and CDR2 are MNHEY and SVGAGI. CDR3 length: 14 amino acids.